A selection of T cell receptor beta chains follows, all from one sample in a study of cytomegalovirus exposure and HLA in healthy donors. Generated by immunoSEQ multiplex PCR, the TCRdb table keeps only in-frame clones and is missing some. The sample carries about 130,000 clones, roughly 70% recorded once. Sequenced: PBMCs. These receptor sequences come from a man under 40 in good health and CMV-seronegative. The CDR3 runs from the conserved cysteine through the conserved F or W. A D gene is named only where the DNA matches it firmly. Expanded clones get a size class; other rows say once, few or many, or leave the size out.

>NA|TRBJ1-3|TRBV10-3|NA
TGTGCCATCGGTGGGGTCATCTCCAACGGGGACACCATATATTTT
CAIGGVISNGDTIYF
>NA|TRBJ2-5|TRBV11-1|NA
TGTGCCAGCAGTTCTCCTTACAGGGAACGAGAGACCCAGTACTTC
CASSSPYRERETQYF
>once|TRBJ1-6|TRBV5-6|NA
TGTGCCAGCAGCTTGGACAGTTCCTCGAATTCACCCCTCCACTTT
CASSLDSSSNSPLHF
>few|TRBJ2-3|TRBV6-4|TRBD2
TGTGCCAGCAGTGACTCCTGGACTAGCGGGGGGGCCGTGGATACGCAGTATTTT
CASSDSWTSGGAVDTQYF
>NA|TRBJ1-1|TRBV18|NA
TGTGCCAGCTCACCACCGGAGGGAACCACTGAAGCTTTCTTT
CASSPPEGTTEAFF
>NA|TRBJ1-2|TRBV28|TRBD1
TGTGCCAGCAGGTTGACAGGGTTGTATGGCTACACCTTC
CASRLTGLYGYTF
>few|TRBJ2-2|TRBV6-6|NA
TGTGCCAGCAGTTACAGGGGCACCGGGGAGCTGTTTTTT
CASSYRGTGELFF
>once|TRBJ2-1|TRBV5-4|TRBD1
TGTGCCAGCAGCCGCTTACAGGGGCAAAATGAGCAGTTCTTC
CASSRLQGQNEQFF
>NA|TRBJ2-7|TRBV30|TRBD1
TGTGCCTGGAGTGACAGGGGCTTCCACGAGCAGTACTTC
CAWSDRGFHEQYF
>NA|TRBJ2-1|TRBV14|NA
TGTGCCAGCAGCCCGACTTACAATGAGCAGTTCTTC
CASSPTYNEQFF
>NA|TRBJ2-7|TRBV7-2|NA
TGTGCCAGCAGCCTGCTGGGGGGTCACCACGAGCAGTACTTC
CASSLLGGHHEQYF
>NA|TRBJ2-4|TRBV6-6|TRBD2
TGTGCCAGCAGTTATACTAGCGTGGCCAAAAACATTCAGTACTTC
CASSYTSVAKNIQYF
>NA|TRBJ2-5|TRBV30|NA
TGTGCCTGGAGCCCCGGCCACAGGCAAGAGACCCAGTACTTC
CAWSPGHRQETQYF
>few|TRBJ2-1|TRBV7-9|NA
TGTGCCAGCAGCTTATTAATATGGGCACAGAGCAATGAGCAGTTCTTC
CASSLLIWAQSNEQFF
>NA|TRBJ2-7|TRBV18|TRBD2
TGTGCCAGCTCGCCCGGGACTAGCTACGAGCAGTACTTC
CASSPGTSYEQYF
>NA|TRBJ1-1|TRBV6-6|NA
TGTGCCAGCAGTTACGGGGGACAACCTGGGGCTTTCTTT
CASSYGGQPGAFF
>NA|TRBJ1-1|TRBV5-1|TRBD1
TGCGCCAGCAGCTTGGCCACCGGGACAGGGGAAGCTTTCTTT
CASSLATGTGEAFF
>few|TRBJ1-1|TRBV6-5|TRBD1
TGTGCCAGCAGTTACCTCCCGGGACAGGAGGCTTTCTTT
CASSYLPGQEAFF
>few|TRBJ1-1|TRBV2|NA
TGTGCCAGCAGGACAGATCAGAACACTGAAGCTTTCTTT
CASRTDQNTEAFF
>NA|TRBJ2-5|TRBV7-3|TRBD2
TGTGCCAGCAGAGAGGGAGGGGAAGAGACCCAGTACTTC
CASREGGEETQYF
>medium-sized|TRBJ2-2|TRBV4-3|TRBD2
TGCGCCAGCAGCCAAGAGTTGCTAGCGGGAGCCGGGGAGCTGTTTTTT
CASSQELLAGAGELFF
>NA|TRBJ2-5|TRBV19|TRBD1
TGTGCCACTATACAGGGGAAACAAGAGACCCAGTACTTC
CATIQGKQETQYF